Listed below are T cell receptor beta chains from one sample, sequenced in a study of blood T cells in healthy people across ages. TCRdb used MiXCR to reprocess the 5' RACE reads, holding one entry per CDR3 protein. Here the sample spans 850,000 or so distinct CDR3 sequences, about 30% being singletons. Sequencing was performed on blood. These receptors were obtained from a woman older than 75 in good health. CDR3s include the opening cysteine and the closing phenylalanine or tryptophan. A D gene is named only where the DNA matches it firmly. Some rows mark clone size as missing; the rest say once, few, many or name a class of expanded clone.

size: many; V: TRBV20-1; J: TRBJ2-3; D: TRBD2; DNA: TGCAGTGTTACACCGACTAGCGGGGCTACAGATACGCAGTATTTT; CDR3: CSVTPTSGATDTQYF
size: many; V: TRBV4-3; J: TRBJ1-6; D: TRBD1; DNA: TGCGCCAGCAGCCACCGCGGGACAGGGGGCCCGGCGGGGGGTAATTCACCCCTCCACTTT; CDR3: CASSHRGTGGPAGGNSPLHF
size: many; V: TRBV2; J: TRBJ2-3; D: TRBD2; DNA: TGTGCCAGCAGGTCCGGGACTAGCGCTTCCACAGATACGCAGTATTTT; CDR3: CASRSGTSASTDTQYF
size: -; V: TRBV30; J: TRBJ2-4; D: -; DNA: TGTGCCCGGAGATTAAGTAACCGGGCCAAAAACATTCAGTACTTC; CDR3: CARRLSNRAKNIQYF
size: many; V: TRBV24-1; J: TRBJ2-5; D: -; DNA: TGTGCCACCAGTGATGGCTCCGGGGAGACCCAGTACTTC; CDR3: CATSDGSGETQYF
size: few; V: TRBV21-1; J: TRBJ2-2; D: -; DNA: TGTGCCAGCAGACGCGACAGGGAGAACACCGGGGAGCTGTTTTTT; CDR3: CASRRDRENTGELFF
size: few; V: TRBV20-1; J: TRBJ2-6; D: -; DNA: TGCAGTGCCCAGAGATGGGGATCTGGGGCCAACGTCCTGACTTTC; CDR3: CSAQRWGSGANVLTF
size: many; V: TRBV27; J: TRBJ2-1; D: -; DNA: TGTGCCAGCAGTTTATACAGTTACAATGAGCAGTTCTTC; CDR3: CASSLYSYNEQFF
size: -; V: TRBV5-6; J: TRBJ2-5; D: TRBD1; DNA: TGTGCCAGCAGCTTGGGCCGGACAGGGGGCGCGCGGGAGACCCAGTACTTC; CDR3: CASSLGRTGGARETQYF
size: -; V: TRBV6-2/TRBV6-3; J: TRBJ2-1; D: -; DNA: TGTGCCAGCACCCTAGGACGAAGGACCGTCACCAATGAGCAGTTCTTC; CDR3: CASTLGRRTVTNEQFF
size: many; V: TRBV6-2/TRBV6-3; J: TRBJ1-1; D: TRBD1; DNA: TGTGCCAGCAGTTACCTCGTTCGGACAGGGCTGGAGGAGACTGAAGCTTTCTTT; CDR3: CASSYLVRTGLEETEAFF
size: many; V: TRBV5-1; J: TRBJ2-7; D: TRBD1; DNA: TGCGCCAGCAGCCCGGGGGACAGGCTAGCCTACGAGCAGTACTTC; CDR3: CASSPGDRLAYEQYF
size: few; V: TRBV20-1; J: TRBJ1-5; D: -; DNA: TGCAGTGCTAGTCGGGGGGCTCAGCCCCAGCATTTT; CDR3: CSASRGAQPQHF
size: many; V: TRBV7-2; J: TRBJ2-1; D: TRBD2; DNA: TGTGCCAGCAGCTACCAATCCTCGACTAGCGGGGGGGCCTCTGAGCAGTTCTTC; CDR3: CASSYQSSTSGGASEQFF
size: many; V: TRBV3-1; J: TRBJ2-5; D: -; DNA: TGTGCCAGCAGCCGTAAGGGCGGGCATCAAGAGACCCAGTACTTC; CDR3: CASSRKGGHQETQYF
size: -; V: TRBV7-2; J: TRBJ2-5; D: -; DNA: TGTGCCAGCAGCTTAGCCCCCTCCGGGGGAGAGACCCAGTACTTC; CDR3: CASSLAPSGGETQYF
size: many; V: TRBV20-1; J: TRBJ2-1; D: -; DNA: TGCAGTGCTAGAGATTGGGCAGACTACAATGAGCAGTTCTTC; CDR3: CSARDWADYNEQFF
size: many; V: TRBV20-1; J: TRBJ2-7; D: -; DNA: TGCAGTGCTAGACCGGGACACGGGAAGACCGAGCAGTACTTC; CDR3: CSARPGHGKTEQYF
size: -; V: TRBV7-2; J: TRBJ2-3; D: TRBD2; DNA: TGTGCCAGCAGCCCCATAGCGGGAGGAGATACGCAGTATTTT; CDR3: CASSPIAGGDTQYF
size: -; V: TRBV7-9; J: TRBJ2-3; D: TRBD1; DNA: TGTGCCAGCAGCCCCCACAGGGGGTTAGGGACAGATACGCAGTATTTT; CDR3: CASSPHRGLGTDTQYF
size: few; V: TRBV3-1; J: TRBJ2-3; D: TRBD2; DNA: TGTGCCAGCAGCGCCCGGCCCCCGAAAAGCGGGGGCCCAGATACGCAGTATTTT; CDR3: CASSARPPKSGGPDTQYF
size: -; V: TRBV6-2/TRBV6-3; J: TRBJ1-5; D: -; DNA: TGTGCCAGCAGTCAACGACCCCCCCAGCCCCAGCATTTT; CDR3: CASSQRPPQPQHF
size: -; V: TRBV11-2; J: TRBJ2-4; D: -; DNA: TGTGCCAGCAGCCCCGGACAGAGCGTCAATCAGCCCCAGTACTTC; CDR3: CASSPGQSVNQPQYF
size: many; V: TRBV21-1; J: TRBJ2-7; D: -; DNA: TGTGCCACCCGGAGAGGACAGGCCTACGAGCAGTACTTC; CDR3: CATRRGQAYEQYF
size: once; V: TRBV20-1; J: TRBJ2-2; D: TRBD2; DNA: TGCAGCGCATCCGGACTAGCGGGGGGAGCGAACACCGGGGAGCTGTTTTTT; CDR3: CSASGLAGGANTGELFF
size: few; V: TRBV27; J: TRBJ1-4; D: -; DNA: TGTGCCAGCAGGCTCCAGCTTAATGAAAAACTGTTTTTT; CDR3: CASRLQLNEKLFF
size: -; V: TRBV2; J: TRBJ1-2; D: -; DNA: TGTGCCAGCAGGCAACAGGGCCCTACTAACTATGGCTACACCTTC; CDR3: CASRQQGPTNYGYTF
size: few; V: TRBV10-3; J: TRBJ1-6; D: -; DNA: TGTGCCATCAGTGAGTCGTGGGGCGGGCCAAATAATTCACCCCTCCACTTT; CDR3: CAISESWGGPNNSPLHF
size: many; V: TRBV10-3; J: TRBJ2-1; D: TRBD2; DNA: TGTGCCATCAGTGAGCGGGGGGGCGGTTCTGATGAGCAGTTCTTC; CDR3: CAISERGGGSDEQFF
size: many; V: TRBV6-5; J: TRBJ2-5; D: TRBD2; DNA: TGTGCCAGCGGGTTGAGCGGGGGGGCAGCAGAGACCCAGTACTTC; CDR3: CASGLSGGAAETQYF
size: once; V: TRBV12-3/TRBV12-4; J: TRBJ1-3; D: TRBD1; DNA: TGTGCCAGCAGTTTAAGGGGGACAGGGGGCCGAACTGGAAACACCATATATTTT; CDR3: CASSLRGTGGRTGNTIYF
size: few; V: TRBV3-1; J: TRBJ1-1; D: -; DNA: TGTGCCAGCAGCCAAGCCGGGAGTTTGAACACTGAAGCTTTCTTT; CDR3: CASSQAGSLNTEAFF
size: many; V: TRBV11-2; J: TRBJ2-7; D: -; DNA: TGTGCCAGCAGCTTAGCAGCGGGGACAACCTACGAGCAGTACTTC; CDR3: CASSLAAGTTYEQYF
size: many; V: TRBV6-5; J: TRBJ1-1; D: TRBD1; DNA: TGTGCCAGCAAAACGAACAGGGGCACTGAAGCTTTCTTT; CDR3: CASKTNRGTEAFF
size: once; V: TRBV20-1; J: TRBJ2-1; D: TRBD2; DNA: TGCAGTGCTAGAGATACTCTAGCGGGATTGAATGAGCAGTTCTTC; CDR3: CSARDTLAGLNEQFF
size: -; V: TRBV29-1; J: TRBJ2-7; D: TRBD1; DNA: TGCAGCGCCGCTCTGGCAGGGGGACACGAGCAGTACTTC; CDR3: CSAALAGGHEQYF
size: few; V: TRBV4-3; J: TRBJ2-2; D: TRBD2; DNA: TGCGCCAGCAGCCTATCCCCTTGGACTAGTGAGAACACCGGGGAGCTGTTTTTT; CDR3: CASSLSPWTSENTGELFF
size: -; V: TRBV7-9; J: TRBJ2-1; D: -; DNA: TGTGCCAACAGCTTACCGATTATGAGTGAGCAGTTCTTC; CDR3: CANSLPIMSEQFF
size: few; V: TRBV6-2/TRBV6-3; J: TRBJ2-4; D: -; DNA: TGTGCCAGCAGCCGGCGGGCCAAAAACATTCAGTACTTC; CDR3: CASSRRAKNIQYF
size: -; V: TRBV15; J: TRBJ2-5; D: TRBD1; DNA: TGTGCCACGGGACAGGGAGGGGAGACCCAGTACTTC; CDR3: CATGQGGETQYF
size: few; V: TRBV5-5; J: TRBJ1-5; D: -; DNA: TGTGCCAGCAGCAAAATACCCACGCCGAGGGGCAATCAGCCCCAGCATTTT; CDR3: CASSKIPTPRGNQPQHF
size: -; V: TRBV3-1; J: TRBJ2-2; D: -; DNA: TGTGCCAGCAGCCAAGGCAATGGAGGGGCCGGGGAGCTGTTTTTT; CDR3: CASSQGNGGAGELFF
size: -; V: TRBV4-1; J: TRBJ2-5; D: -; DNA: TGCGCCAGCAGCCGATACAGGGGTTACGGCGGGGGGAGAGAGACCCAGTACTTC; CDR3: CASSRYRGYGGGRETQYF
size: many; V: TRBV3-1; J: TRBJ2-5; D: -; DNA: TGTGCCAGCAGCCAACTCCTTGCGGTTGGGGCAGGGGAGACCCAGTACTTC; CDR3: CASSQLLAVGAGETQYF
size: many; V: TRBV14; J: TRBJ1-1; D: TRBD1; DNA: TGTGCCAGCAGCCTTACAGGGGGCACTGAAGCTTTCTTT; CDR3: CASSLTGGTEAFF
size: few; V: TRBV6-2/TRBV6-3; J: TRBJ2-5; D: TRBD2; DNA: TGTGCCAGCAGCACGACTAGCGGGATAGGGGAGACCCAGTACTTC; CDR3: CASSTTSGIGETQYF
size: -; V: TRBV6-1; J: TRBJ1-1; D: -; DNA: TGTGCCAGCACCAAGGACGGACCTGAAGCTTTCTTT; CDR3: CASTKDGPEAFF
size: many; V: TRBV7-2; J: TRBJ1-2; D: TRBD1; DNA: TGTGCCAGCAGCTTAGTGAGACAGGGGGCTAACTATGGCTACACCTTC; CDR3: CASSLVRQGANYGYTF
size: -; V: TRBV6-1; J: TRBJ1-1; D: -; DNA: TGTGCCAGCCTACCTACAGGGAACACTGAAGCTTTCTTT; CDR3: CASLPTGNTEAFF
size: -; V: TRBV4-3; J: TRBJ1-1; D: -; DNA: TGCGCCAGCAGCCAAGGGAGGACAATAAGTTTCTTT; CDR3: CASSQGRTISFF
size: -; V: TRBV29-1; J: TRBJ1-2; D: TRBD1; DNA: TGCAGCGGTGGCCCGGGGGGACAGGGAAACTATGGCTACACCTTC; CDR3: CSGGPGGQGNYGYTF
size: once; V: TRBV12-3/TRBV12-4; J: TRBJ1-2; D: TRBD1; DNA: TGTGCCAGCAATTCGCGTATGGGACAGCCTAGCTATGGCTACACCTTC; CDR3: CASNSRMGQPSYGYTF
size: many; V: TRBV20-1; J: TRBJ2-1; D: -; DNA: TGCAGTGCTAGAGCGAGGGACCGTCTGTCCTACAATGAGCAGTTCTTC; CDR3: CSARARDRLSYNEQFF
size: many; V: TRBV7-2; J: TRBJ2-7; D: -; DNA: TGTGCCAGCAGCTCCGACATCTCTACCTACGAGCAGTACTTC; CDR3: CASSSDISTYEQYF
size: once; V: TRBV12-3/TRBV12-4; J: TRBJ1-2; D: -; DNA: TGTGCCAGCAATCCTCAACAGGGTTGGGGCTACACCTTC; CDR3: CASNPQQGWGYTF
size: -; V: TRBV6-2/TRBV6-3; J: TRBJ1-5; D: -; DNA: TGTGCCAGCAGTGGTAGTTCCCCGATCTTTAATCAGCCCCAGCATTTT; CDR3: CASSGSSPIFNQPQHF
size: many; V: TRBV7-8; J: TRBJ2-5; D: TRBD2; DNA: TGTGCCAGCAGCTTAGTTGTGGGGGGGTTGGAGACCCAGTACTTC; CDR3: CASSLVVGGLETQYF
size: many; V: TRBV3-1; J: TRBJ2-7; D: -; DNA: TGTGCCAGCAGCCCGAGTAGGGGTGGTACCTACGAGCAGTACTTC; CDR3: CASSPSRGGTYEQYF
size: -; V: TRBV19; J: TRBJ1-6; D: -; DNA: TGTGTCGGACATTCACCCCTCCACTTT; CDR3: CVGHSPLHF